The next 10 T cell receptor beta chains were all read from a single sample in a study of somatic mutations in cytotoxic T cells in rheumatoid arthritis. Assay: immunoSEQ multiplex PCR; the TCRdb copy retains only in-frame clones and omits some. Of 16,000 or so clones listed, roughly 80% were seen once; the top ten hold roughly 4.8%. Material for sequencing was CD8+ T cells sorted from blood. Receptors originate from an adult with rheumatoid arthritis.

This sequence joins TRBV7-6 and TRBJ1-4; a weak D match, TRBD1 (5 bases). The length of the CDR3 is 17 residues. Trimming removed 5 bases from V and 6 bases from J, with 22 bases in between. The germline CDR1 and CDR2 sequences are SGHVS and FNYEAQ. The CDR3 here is CASSAEGTEEFYEKLFF. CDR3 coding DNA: TGTGCCAGCAGCGCCGAGGGGACCGAGGAATTTTATGAAAAACTGTTTTTT.

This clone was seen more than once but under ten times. CDR3 loop: CASSVVSGLQLSPYEQYF. The DNA for the CDR3 is TGTGCCAGCAGCGTTGTTAGCGGGCTCCAGCTGTCTCCCTACGAGCAGTACTTC. This chain joins TRBV21-1 and TRBJ2-7; the table names TRBD2, a call not compared with the DNA. TRBV21-1 represents a pseudogene. The CDR3 contains 18 residues.

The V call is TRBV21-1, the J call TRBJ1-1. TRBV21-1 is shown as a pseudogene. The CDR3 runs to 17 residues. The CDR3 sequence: CASSKEEPGGMNTEAFF. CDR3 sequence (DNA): TGTGCCAGCAGCAAAGAGGAGCCCGGGGGCATGAACACTGAAGCTTTCTTT.

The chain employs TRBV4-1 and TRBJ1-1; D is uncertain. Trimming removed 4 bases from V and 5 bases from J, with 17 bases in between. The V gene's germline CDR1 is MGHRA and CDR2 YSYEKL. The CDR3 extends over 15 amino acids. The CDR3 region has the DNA TGCGCCAGCAGCCCCCCCTACGGGAGAAGGACTGAAGCTTTCTTT. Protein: CASSPPYGRRTEAFF.

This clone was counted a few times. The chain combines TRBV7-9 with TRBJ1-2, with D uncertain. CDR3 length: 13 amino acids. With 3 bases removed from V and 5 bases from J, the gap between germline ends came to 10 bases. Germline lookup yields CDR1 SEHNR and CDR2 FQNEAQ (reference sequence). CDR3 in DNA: TGTGCCAGCAGCTTCAGGACGGTGTATGGCTACACCTTC. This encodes CASSFRTVYGYTF.

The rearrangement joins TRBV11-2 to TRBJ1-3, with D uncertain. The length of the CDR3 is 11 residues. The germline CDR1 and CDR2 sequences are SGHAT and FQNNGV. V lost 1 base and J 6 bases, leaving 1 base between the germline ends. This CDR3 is CASSLVNTIYF. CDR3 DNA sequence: TGTGCCAGCAGCTTAGTAAACACCATATATTTT.

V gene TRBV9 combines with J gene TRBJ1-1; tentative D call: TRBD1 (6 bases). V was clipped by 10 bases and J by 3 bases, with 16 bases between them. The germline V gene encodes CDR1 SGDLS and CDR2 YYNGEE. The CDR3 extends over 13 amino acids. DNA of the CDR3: TGTGCCTCCTCCGTGGGGGGCTACACTGAAGCTTTCTTT. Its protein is CASSVGGYTEAFF.

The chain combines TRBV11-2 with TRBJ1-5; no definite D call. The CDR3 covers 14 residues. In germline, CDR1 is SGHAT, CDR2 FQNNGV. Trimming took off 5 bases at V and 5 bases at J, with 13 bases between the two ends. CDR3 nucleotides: TGTGCCAGCAGCCCCTCGTATGGGGATCAGCCCCAGCATTTT. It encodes CASSPSYGDQPQHF.

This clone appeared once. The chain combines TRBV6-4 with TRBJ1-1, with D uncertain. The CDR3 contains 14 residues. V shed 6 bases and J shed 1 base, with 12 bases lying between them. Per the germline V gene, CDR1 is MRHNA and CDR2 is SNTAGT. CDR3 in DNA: TGTGCCAGCAGCCTCGATTGGCAGAACACTGAAGCTTTCTTT. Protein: CASSLDWQNTEAFF.

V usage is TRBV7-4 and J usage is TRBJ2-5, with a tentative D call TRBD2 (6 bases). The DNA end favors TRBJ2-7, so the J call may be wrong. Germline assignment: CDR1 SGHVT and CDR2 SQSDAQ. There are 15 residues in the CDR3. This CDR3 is CASSSGSEESYEQYF. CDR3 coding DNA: TGTGCCAGCAGCTCCGGGAGCGAAGAATCCTACGAGCAGTACTTC.